These 16 T cell receptor beta chains were sequenced from one sample in a study of CD8 T cells in Susac syndrome. Random hexamers served to reverse transcribe roughly 0.45 to 1 ug RNA. TCRdb re-analysed the immunoSEQ multiplex PCR reads in MiXCR, keeping a single row per CDR3 protein. The sample includes around 140,000 distinct CDR3 sequences, around 95% of them seen just once. The sample consisted of CD4+ T cells from PBMCs. The receptors were sampled from a human donor with multiple sclerosis.

This chain uses TRBV5-1 with TRBJ2-2; the D is unclear. The CDR3 length is 14 residues. V shed 0 bases and J shed 5 bases, with 8 bases lying between them. Germline V gene data show CDR1 as SGHRS and CDR2 as YFSETQ. The DNA of the CDR3 is TGCGCCAGCAGCTTGGATTGGGGAACCGGGGAGCTGTTTTTT. Amino acids: CASSLDWGTGELFF.

A single count supports this clonotype. This chain links TRBV28 with TRBJ1-2; D possibly corresponds to TRBD1 (5 bases). V lost 8 bases, J lost 3 bases, and 13 bases lay in between. Per the germline V gene, CDR1 is MDHEN and CDR2 is SYDVKM. The CDR3 spans 13 residues. The CDR3 sequence: CASGGPSYYGYTF. DNA of the CDR3: TGTGCCAGCGGGGGACCCAGCTACTATGGCTACACCTTC.

This chain joins TRBV30 and TRBJ2-7; no definite D call. V lost 3 bases, J lost 4 bases, and 10 bases lay in between. The germline gives CDR1 GTSNPN, CDR2 SVGIG (reference sequence). The CDR3 covers 12 residues. As DNA, the CDR3 is TGTGCCTGGAGCGGTTACCCATACGAGCAGTACTTC. Its translation: CAWSGYPYEQYF.

The chain couples TRBV7-9 to TRBJ2-5, with 8 positions matching TRBD1. CDR3 length: 14 amino acids. Germline V gene data show CDR1 as SEHNR and CDR2 as FQNEAQ (reference sequence). Trimming cost V 8 bases and J 7 bases; bases outside gene matches: 12. CDR3 sequence (DNA): TGTGCCAGCTCATTCCAGGGGGCCTCGGGGACCCAGTACTTC. The encoded protein is CASSFQGASGTQYF. Drawing the rest from reference TRBV7-9 and TRBJ2-5, the complete variable domain is DTGVSQNPRHKITKRGQNVTFRCDPISEHNRLYWYRQTLGQGPEFLTYFQNEAQLEKSRLLSDRFSAERPKGSFSTLEIQRTEQGDSAMYLCASSFQGASGTQYFGPGTRLLVL.

V gene TRBV29-1 combines with J gene TRBJ2-7; 8 bases agree with TRBD1. This CDR3 spans 11 amino acids. V was pared by 7 bases and J by 4 bases, with 3 bases of the junction left unmatched. Germline assignment: CDR1 SQVTM and CDR2 ANQGSEA. CDR3 sequence: CSADRGYEQYF. In nucleotides, the CDR3 is TGCAGCGCTGACAGGGGTTACGAGCAGTACTTC.

The J gene is TRBJ2-7, the V gene TRBV12-3 or TRBV12-4; perhaps TRBD1 as D (6 bases). This CDR3 has 15 residues. V was clipped by 6 bases and J by 5 bases, with 20 bases between them. As DNA, the CDR3 is TGTGCCAGCAGCCGCATGGGCAGGGGTTCCCACGAGCAGTACTTC. Amino acids: CASSRMGRGSHEQYF.

The chain uses TRBV20-1 and TRBJ1-6, with unresolved D. Trimming shortened V by 3 bases and J by 7 bases, and 10 bases separated the two germline ends. Germline V gene sequence: CDR1 DFQATT, CDR2 SNEGSKA (reference sequence). The CDR3 spans 13 residues. CDR3 nucleotide sequence: TGCAGTGCTAGTGGCCGCCCGAATTCACCCCTCCACTTT. Translating it yields CSASGRPNSPLHF.

V and J are TRBV6-5 and TRBJ2-5, with D possibly being TRBD2 (5 bases). Germline-derived CDR1 and CDR2 are MNHEY and SVGAGI. Deletions cut 0 bases from V and 4 bases from J, with 12 bases between. CDR3 length equals 15 residues. The CDR3 loop is CASSYSGRRRETQYF. The CDR3 DNA reads as TGTGCCAGCAGTTACTCGGGCAGGAGGAGAGAGACCCAGTACTTC.

The J gene is TRBJ2-3, the V gene TRBV7-9; TRBD1 matches at 7 bases. Per germline, CDR1 SEHNR and CDR2 FQNEAQ (reference sequence). The CDR3 sequence is 16 residues long. V was clipped by 5 bases and J by 1 base; unmatched bases: 9. The CDR3 nucleotides read TGTGCCAGCAGCCCTAACACAGGGGCCCGCACAGATACGCAGTATTTT. Translated: CASSPNTGARTDTQYF.

This clonotype was recorded once. This chain's CDR3 is CAWSSSHSNQPQHF. The CDR3 DNA follows: TGTGCCTGGAGTTCCAGTCATAGCAATCAGCCCCAGCATTTT. The chain carries TRBV30 and TRBJ1-5; D is unclear. V lost 2 bases to trimming and J lost 0 bases, with 8 bases between them. Per germline, CDR1 GTSNPN and CDR2 SVGIG (reference sequence). The CDR3 is 14 residues long.

The rearrangement links TRBV27 to TRBJ2-7; D might be TRBD1 (6 bases). Germline-derived CDR1 and CDR2 are MNHEY and SMNVEV (reference sequence). The CDR3 consists of 14 residues. Trimming took off 2 bases at V and 6 bases at J, with 14 bases between the two ends. The CDR3 region is CASSLRDTPGEQYF. The CDR3 DNA follows: TGTGCCAGCAGTTTAAGGGACACTCCCGGCGAGCAGTACTTC.

The gene calls are TRBV7-2 and TRBJ1-4, with D unresolved. The CDR3 is 15 residues long. Trimming took 1 base from V and 3 from J, leaving 9 bases between them. In germline, CDR1 is SGHTA, CDR2 FQGNSA. In nucleotides, the CDR3 is TGTGCCAGCAGCTTAGTTCCAGCCTCTAATGAAAAACTGTTTTTT. This sequence encodes CASSLVPASNEKLFF.

The gene calls are TRBV7-9 and TRBJ1-1; D might be TRBD1 (6 bases). This CDR3 is built from 15 residues. The ends were cut back, 8 bases at V and 0 bases at J, with 16 bases in the middle. Germline V gene lookup returns CDR1 SEHNR and CDR2 FQNEAQ (reference sequence). The DNA for the CDR3 is TGTGCCAGCCTGACGACAGGAAGAATGAACACTGAAGCTTTCTTT. It codes for CASLTTGRMNTEAFF. The full variable domain, in which reference TRBV7-9 and TRBJ1-1 provide the parts outside the CDR3, is DTGVSQNPRHKITKRGQNVTFRCDPISEHNRLYWYRQTLGQGPEFLTYFQNEAQLEKSRLLSDRFSAERPKGSFSTLEIQRTEQGDSAMYLCASLTTGRMNTEAFFGQGTRLTVV.

The V and J genes are TRBV20-1 and TRBJ1-2; 7 bases fit TRBD1. Per germline, CDR1 DFQATT and CDR2 SNEGSKA (reference sequence). The CDR3 spans 13 residues. The V and J ends lost 3 bases and 7 bases, in that order; junction bases with no gene match: 8. The CDR3 protein is CSARRTGAIGYTF. In DNA, the CDR3 is TGCAGTGCTAGGAGGACAGGTGCTATTGGCTACACCTTC.

A word on this clonotype: At one end, the junction sequence differs from germline, possibly due to a read error. The chain employs TRBV23-1 and TRBJ1-1; a weak D match, TRBD1 (6 bases). TRBV23-1 counts as an open reading frame of uncertain function. The CDR3 extends over 14 amino acids. The CDR3 loop is CASSQSGGHTKAFF. The CDR3 bases are TGCGCCAGCAGTCAATCCGGGGGGCACACTAAAGCTTTCTTT.

This clonotype has just one count. This chain uses TRBV2 with TRBJ2-5; 14 bases match TRBD2. The trim removed 3 bases at V and 1 base at J, leaving 1 base unmatched. Germline loops: CDR1 SNHLY, CDR2 FYNNEI. The CDR3 length is 16 residues. This CDR3 reads CASSDGLAGGQETQYF. CDR3 DNA: TGTGCCAGCAGTGATGGACTAGCGGGGGGCCAAGAGACCCAGTACTTC. Full variable domain (outside the CDR3, taken from reference TRBV2 and TRBJ2-5): EPEVTQTPSHQVTQMGQEVILRCVPISNHLYFYWYRQILGQKVEFLVSFYNNEISEKSEIFDDQFSVERPDGSNFTLKIRSTKLEDSAMYFCASSDGLAGGQETQYFGPGTRLLVL.